Ten or more counts support the clone carrying this T cell receptor beta chain. The antigen is not known. The read ends 3 residues shy of where the CDR3 ends; the end is completed using the germline J gene. The data originate from a study of T cell clonality in common variable immunodeficiency. Broader study findings: Compared with controls, CVID subjects had fewer shared TCRbeta clones. Fewer deletions and N-nucleotide insertions were reportedly seen in common variable immunodeficiency TCR beta sequences.

Most patients and controls had Caucasian heritage. TCRdb keeps only in-frame clones here, not all; method: immunoSEQ multiplex PCR. The table records under 50,000 clones without singletons, the ten largest covering about 0.67%. Germline CDR1 reads LNHDA; CDR2 reads SQIVND (reference sequence). The V gene lost 1 base and the J gene lost 1 base, with 8 bases spanning the gap. The CDR3 length is 15 residues. The sequence derives from a person aged 18 to 75 in good health. This chain links TRBV19 with TRBJ1-5, with a weak D call TRBD1 (6 bases). The source material was peripheral blood mononuclear cells. Partial CDR3 DNA: TGTGCCAGTAGTATAGGAGGGGGAAGCAATCAGCCC. This encodes CASSIGGGSNQP. From start to end, the CDR3 is CASSIGGGSNQPQHF.